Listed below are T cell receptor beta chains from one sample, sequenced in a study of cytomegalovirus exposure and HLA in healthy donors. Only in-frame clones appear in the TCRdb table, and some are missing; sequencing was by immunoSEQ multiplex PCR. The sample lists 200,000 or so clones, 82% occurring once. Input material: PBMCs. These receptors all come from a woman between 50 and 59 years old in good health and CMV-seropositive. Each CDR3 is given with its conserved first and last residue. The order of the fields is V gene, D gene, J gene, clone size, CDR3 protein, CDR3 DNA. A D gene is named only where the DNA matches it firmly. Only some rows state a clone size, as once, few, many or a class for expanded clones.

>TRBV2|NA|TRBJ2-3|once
CASSEGRGTDTQYF
TGTGCCAGCAGTGAGGGCCGTGGCACAGATACGCAGTATTTT
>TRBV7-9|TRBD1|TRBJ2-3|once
CASSPTPGDRGTDTQYF
TGTGCCAGCAGCCCAACCCCCGGGGACAGGGGAACAGATACGCAGTATTTT
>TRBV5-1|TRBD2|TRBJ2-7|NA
CASSLGTSGYEQYF
TGCGCCAGCAGCTTGGGGACTAGCGGATACGAGCAGTACTTC
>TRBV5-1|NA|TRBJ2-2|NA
CASRGRNTDTGELFF
TGCGCCAGCAGGGGCAGAAATACGGACACCGGGGAGCTGTTTTTT
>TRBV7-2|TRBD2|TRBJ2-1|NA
CASSPWTSGYNEQFF
TGTGCCAGCAGCCCGTGGACTAGCGGGTACAATGAGCAGTTCTTC
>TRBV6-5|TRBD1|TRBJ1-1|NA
CASRDYRGLNTEAFF
TGTGCCAGCAGGGACTACAGGGGGTTGAACACTGAAGCTTTCTTT
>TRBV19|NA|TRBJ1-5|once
CASSISLRGTQHF
TGTGCCAGTAGTATAAGCTTACGAGGGACACAGCATTTT
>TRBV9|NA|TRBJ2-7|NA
CASSVSWQKMYEQYF
TGTGCCAGCAGCGTATCCTGGCAGAAGATGTACGAGCAGTACTTC
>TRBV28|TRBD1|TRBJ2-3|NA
CASSLGQGTDTQYF
TGTGCCAGCAGTTTAGGACAGGGCACAGATACGCAGTATTTT
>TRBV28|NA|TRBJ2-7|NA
CASSFSTGMLSYEQYF
TGTGCCAGCAGTTTCTCAACAGGGATGCTCTCCTACGAGCAGTACTTC
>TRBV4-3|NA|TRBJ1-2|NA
CASSQNQGRWGYTF
TGCGCCAGCAGCCAAAACCAGGGGCGGTGGGGCTACACCTTC
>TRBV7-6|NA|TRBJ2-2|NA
CASSLAISNTGELFF
TGTGCCAGCAGCTTAGCGATCAGTAACACCGGGGAGCTGTTTTTT
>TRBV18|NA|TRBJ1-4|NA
CASSPPSGSLFF
TGTGCCAGCTCACCCCCCTCAGGGTCGCTGTTTTTT
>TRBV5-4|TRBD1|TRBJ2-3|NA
CASSSRTGGSDTQYF
TGTGCCAGCAGCTCCCGGACAGGGGGGTCCGATACGCAGTATTTT
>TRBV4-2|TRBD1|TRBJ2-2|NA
CASSLRDSNTGELFF
TGTGCCAGCAGCCTCCGGGACAGTAACACCGGGGAGCTGTTTTTT
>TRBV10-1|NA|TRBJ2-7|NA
CASSQGSSYEQYF
TGCGCCAGCAGCCAGGGAAGCTCCTACGAGCAGTACTTC
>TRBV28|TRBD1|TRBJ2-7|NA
CASSPIPRGTAHEQYF
TGTGCCAGCAGTCCTATACCCCGAGGGACAGCCCACGAGCAGTACTTC
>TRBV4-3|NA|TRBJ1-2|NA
CASSPLVDSAGYTF
TGCGCCAGCAGCCCCCTGGTGGACAGCGCCGGCTACACCTTC
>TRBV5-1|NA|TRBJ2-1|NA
CASSLGSDYNEQFF
TGCGCCAGCAGCTTGGGGAGTGACTACAATGAGCAGTTCTTC
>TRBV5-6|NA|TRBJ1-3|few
CASSFDGNTIYF
TGTGCCAGCAGCTTCGACGGGAACACCATATATTTT
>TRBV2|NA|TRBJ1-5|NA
CASSAGTSIYNQPQHF
TGTGCCAGCAGCGCCGGGACTTCCATTTACAATCAGCCCCAGCATTTT
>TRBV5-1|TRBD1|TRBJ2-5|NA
CASSLAVTGAGETQYF
TGCGCCAGCAGCTTGGCCGTGACAGGGGCGGGGGAGACCCAGTACTTC
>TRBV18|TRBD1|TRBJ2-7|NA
CASSPLYGQGDEQYF
TGTGCCAGCTCACCACTTTATGGACAGGGTGACGAGCAGTACTTC
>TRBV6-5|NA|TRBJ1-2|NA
CASSYSRQANYGYTF
TGTGCCAGCAGTTACTCGAGACAGGCAAACTATGGCTACACCTTC
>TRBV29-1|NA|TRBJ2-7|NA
CSASTGHEQYF
TGCAGCGCCTCGACAGGACACGAGCAGTACTTC
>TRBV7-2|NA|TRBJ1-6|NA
CASSLRGFGSPLHF
TGTGCCAGCAGCTTAAGGGGTTTCGGTTCACCCCTCCACTTT
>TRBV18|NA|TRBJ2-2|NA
CASSPGTNTGELFF
TGTGCCAGCTCGCCGGGGACGAACACCGGGGAGCTGTTTTTT
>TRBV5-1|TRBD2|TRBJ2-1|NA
CASSATSGPYNEQFF
TGCGCCAGCAGCGCCACTAGCGGGCCCTACAATGAGCAGTTCTTC
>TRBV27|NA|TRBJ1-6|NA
CASKPGGLINSPLHF
TGTGCCAGCAAACCGGGTGGACTCATTAATTCACCCCTCCACTTT
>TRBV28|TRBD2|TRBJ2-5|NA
CASSRDPRTSGRLYQETQYF
TGTGCCAGCAGCAGAGACCCACGGACTAGCGGGAGGTTGTACCAAGAGACCCAGTACTTC
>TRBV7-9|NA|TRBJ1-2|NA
CASSLSRDGYTF
TGTGCCAGCAGCTTAAGCAGGGATGGCTACACCTTC
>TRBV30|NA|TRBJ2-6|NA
CAWNLRQAGANVLTF
TGTGCCTGGAACCTTCGACAGGCTGGGGCCAACGTCCTGACTTTC
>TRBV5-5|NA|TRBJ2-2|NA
CASSLDVFSGELFF
TGTGCCAGCAGCTTGGATGTGTTCTCCGGGGAGCTGTTTTTT
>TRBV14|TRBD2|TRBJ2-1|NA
CASSQVGLAELSYNEQFF
TGTGCCAGCAGCCAAGTGGGACTAGCGGAACTCTCCTACAATGAGCAGTTCTTC
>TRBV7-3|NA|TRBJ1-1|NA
CASSVDLNTEAFF
TGTGCCAGCAGCGTCGACTTGAACACTGAAGCTTTCTTT
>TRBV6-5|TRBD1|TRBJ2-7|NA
CASSRTGEEQYF
TGTGCCAGCAGCAGAACAGGGGAGGAGCAGTACTTC
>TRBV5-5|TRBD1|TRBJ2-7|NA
CASSLEVTGAHGEQYF
TGTGCCAGCAGCTTGGAGGTGACAGGGGCTCACGGCGAGCAGTACTTC
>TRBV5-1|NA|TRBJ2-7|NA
CASSNQGGRSYEQYF
TGCGCCAGCAGCAACCAAGGTGGGAGGTCCTACGAGCAGTACTTC
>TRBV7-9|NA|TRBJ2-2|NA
CASSNGGTGELFF
TGTGCCAGCAGCAACGGGGGAACCGGGGAGCTGTTTTTT
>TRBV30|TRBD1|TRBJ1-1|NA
CAWSGQGLEAFF
TGTGCCTGGAGTGGACAGGGGCTTGAAGCTTTCTTT
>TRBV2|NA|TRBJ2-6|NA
CASSEGGANGLTF
TGTGCCAGCAGTGAAGGTGGGGCCAACGGCCTGACTTTC
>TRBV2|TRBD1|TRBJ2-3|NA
CASRLDRDLNTQYF
TGTGCCAGCCGATTGGACAGGGACTTGAATACGCAGTATTTT
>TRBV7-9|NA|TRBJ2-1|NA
CASSTGVEQFF
TGTGCCAGCAGCACCGGGGTGGAGCAGTTCTTC
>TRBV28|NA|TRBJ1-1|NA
CASTRTGLMNTEAFF
TGTGCCAGCACGCGCACAGGCCTGATGAACACTGAAGCTTTCTTT
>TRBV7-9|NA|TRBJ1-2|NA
CASIAPARGHGYTF
TGTGCCAGCATCGCCCCGGCCCGGGGTCATGGCTACACCTTC